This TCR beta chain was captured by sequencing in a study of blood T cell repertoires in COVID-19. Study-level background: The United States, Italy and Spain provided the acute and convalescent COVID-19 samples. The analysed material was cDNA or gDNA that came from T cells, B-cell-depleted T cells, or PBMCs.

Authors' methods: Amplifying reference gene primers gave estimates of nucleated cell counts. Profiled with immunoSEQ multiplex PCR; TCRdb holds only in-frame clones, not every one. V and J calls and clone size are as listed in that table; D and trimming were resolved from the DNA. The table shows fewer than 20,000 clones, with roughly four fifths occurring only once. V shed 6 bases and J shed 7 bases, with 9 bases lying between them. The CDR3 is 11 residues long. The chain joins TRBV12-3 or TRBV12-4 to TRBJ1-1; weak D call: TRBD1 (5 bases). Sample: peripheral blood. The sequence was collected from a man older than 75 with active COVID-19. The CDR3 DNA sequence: TGTGCCAGCAGCCTGACAGTTGAAGCTTTCTTT. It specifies CASSLTVEAFF.